The rows below give T cell receptor beta chains drawn from one sample of a study of control samples from healthy donors and cancer patients. Sequencing was performed with immunoSEQ multiplex PCR; in TCRdb, only in-frame clones are kept and a portion is missing. This sample carries about 150,000 clones, approximately 93% of them seen once, and the ten largest clones take 5.8%. Sample: blood. The receptors shown here come from a man aged 18 to 30 in good health. CDR3s include the opening cysteine and the closing phenylalanine or tryptophan.

v_call: TRBV19
j_call: TRBJ1-1
cdr3_aa: CASRWDGGTEAFF

v_call: TRBV6-5
j_call: TRBJ1-4
cdr3_aa: CASNSYPSNEKLFF

v_call: TRBV15
j_call: TRBJ2-2
cdr3_aa: CATSSSSYTGELFF

v_call: TRBV13
j_call: TRBJ2-2
cdr3_aa: CASSLGRRTGELFF

v_call: TRBV28
j_call: TRBJ2-7
cdr3_aa: CASSSFRALYEQYF

v_call: TRBV6-2/TRBV6-3
j_call: TRBJ2-7
cdr3_aa: CASSRLAGGSYEQYF

v_call: TRBV4-1
j_call: TRBJ2-7
cdr3_aa: CASSQAGGPLTEQYF

v_call: TRBV7-2
j_call: TRBJ1-3
cdr3_aa: CASSLVIGAGNTIYF

v_call: TRBV19
j_call: TRBJ1-5
cdr3_aa: CASSIANTQPQHF

v_call: TRBV6-6
j_call: TRBJ2-3
cdr3_aa: CASSYDTPPTDTQYF

v_call: TRBV10-3
j_call: TRBJ1-4
cdr3_aa: CAISVQDNEKLFF

v_call: TRBV4-1
j_call: TRBJ1-5
cdr3_aa: CASSQDPGRGRPQHF

v_call: TRBV7-9
j_call: TRBJ1-1
cdr3_aa: CASSLNAWGTEAFF

v_call: TRBV30
j_call: TRBJ1-1
cdr3_aa: CAWTPKGGFRESTEAFF

v_call: TRBV5-1
j_call: TRBJ1-1
cdr3_aa: CASSSRGEAFF

v_call: TRBV5-1
j_call: TRBJ2-5
cdr3_aa: CARRQYQETQYF

v_call: TRBV27
j_call: TRBJ2-3
cdr3_aa: CASSPGTSGRTDTQYF

v_call: TRBV5-4
j_call: TRBJ2-1
cdr3_aa: CASSFEAPDNEQFF

v_call: TRBV28
j_call: TRBJ2-7
cdr3_aa: CASSFATGGEYEQYF

v_call: TRBV30
j_call: TRBJ1-4
cdr3_aa: CAWSRDSLNEKLFF

v_call: TRBV24-1
j_call: TRBJ2-7
cdr3_aa: CATSSPLGEQYF

v_call: TRBV10-3
j_call: TRBJ2-7
cdr3_aa: CAISESTGTYEQYF

v_call: TRBV29-1
j_call: TRBJ1-1
cdr3_aa: CSVAWTAQNTEAFF

v_call: TRBV25-1
j_call: TRBJ2-4
cdr3_aa: CASGTGNIQYF

v_call: TRBV18
j_call: TRBJ2-5
cdr3_aa: CASSPPTVGTQYF

v_call: TRBV5-1
j_call: TRBJ2-1
cdr3_aa: CASSLGLAGDRGLQFF

v_call: TRBV10-3
j_call: TRBJ1-4
cdr3_aa: CAISDRGHGYEKLFF

v_call: TRBV13
j_call: TRBJ2-5
cdr3_aa: CASSLSRGQETQYF

v_call: TRBV19
j_call: TRBJ1-6
cdr3_aa: CATRTANSPLHF

v_call: TRBV30
j_call: TRBJ1-1
cdr3_aa: CAWRIGDTEAFF

v_call: TRBV2
j_call: TRBJ2-3
cdr3_aa: CASRATGEETDTQYF

v_call: TRBV2
j_call: TRBJ2-6
cdr3_aa: CASAQDADSGANVLTF

v_call: TRBV12-3/TRBV12-4
j_call: TRBJ2-5
cdr3_aa: CASSLRGGETQYF

v_call: TRBV4-3
j_call: TRBJ2-7
cdr3_aa: CASSQDGTGSPMDEQYF